This T cell receptor beta chain was obtained from a study of cytomegalovirus exposure and HLA in healthy donors. V was shortened by 0 bases and J by 2 bases, with 7 bases between the two germline ends. The CDR3 consists of 14 residues. The V gene's germline CDR1 is SGHAT and CDR2 FQNNGV. Study-wide findings and caveats: Versus the approximately 720-donor mean, an Asian-associated ancestry cluster reportedly showed fewer N-insertions in a later analysis. Overall, approximately 150 TCR beta chains were annotated as cytomegalovirus-associated.

Concerning this clone: Antigen unknown.

The PCR employed 60 Vbeta primers together with 13 Jbeta primers. Per the original data handling: Tens of millions of unique TCR beta chains, 10 million to 13 million of them shared, were counted by a later analysis. Profiling relied on immunoSEQ multiplex PCR, and the TCRdb table lists in-frame clones only, not all of them. V, J and clone size derive from that table, while D and trimming were established from the DNA sequence. The sample contains about 110,000 clones, approximately 70% of which appear only once. The sample was PBMCs. V is TRBV11-2 and J is TRBJ1-1; no clear D. This receptor was taken from a boy younger than 18 in good health and CMV-seronegative. The CDR3 sequence is CASSLEGRNTEAFF. The CDR3 DNA is TGTGCCAGCAGCTTAGAGGGCAGAAACACTGAAGCTTTCTTT.